This is a list of T cell receptor beta chains from one sample in a study of T cells expressing NK-cell markers. TCRdb reworked the 5' RACE reads into one entry per CDR3 protein, no DNA. In all, the sample yields roughly 150,000 distinct CDR3 sequences. The material sequenced was blood T cells: a sorted CD56 or NKG2C T cell subset, CD4+ or CD8+ T cells, or bulk PBMC T cells (not recorded which). The receptors shown here come from a woman aged 18-70 years in good health. CDR3s include the opening cysteine and the closing phenylalanine or tryptophan.

V gene	J gene	CDR3 protein
TRBV6-5	TRBJ1-4	CASSYPTTRGKLFF
TRBV29-1	TRBJ2-1	CSGHGQGRDMNEQFF
TRBV24-1	TRBJ1-2	CATSRTGIGYTF
TRBV29-1	TRBJ2-5	CSVEGSGGRNFQETQYF
TRBV4-1	TRBJ2-5	CASSPKGGHQETQYF
TRBV10-3	TRBJ1-4	CAISDEHGSNEKLFF
TRBV12-3/TRBV12-4	TRBJ1-5	CASSPPGTGPSQPQHF
TRBV2	TRBJ1-4	CASRTGGTGEKLFF
TRBV7-9	TRBJ2-5	CASSLDAGRIETQYF
TRBV25-1	TRBJ1-6	CASSEPDSNSPLHF
TRBV6-1	TRBJ1-5	CASSGPTGGNQPQHF
TRBV7-9	TRBJ2-7	CASSEADRFSYEQYF
TRBV27	TRBJ2-5	CASSSPSGRGQETQYF
TRBV5-1	TRBJ2-5	CASSALKGQGNEETQYF
TRBV18	TRBJ2-1	CASRGPQNYNEQFF
TRBV24-1	TRBJ2-1	CATSDSWVVSGSSYNEQFF
TRBV28	TRBJ2-1	CASSLPAAGSLYNEQFF
TRBV12-3/TRBV12-4	TRBJ1-1	CASSLRGVVRAFF
TRBV5-1	TRBJ2-3	CASSPAPGARTDTQYF
TRBV6-1	TRBJ1-2	CASRTALTGGDGYTF
TRBV7-6	TRBJ2-3	CASSLLAGGQLDTQYF
TRBV5-5	TRBJ1-5	CASSPWGAGGNQPQHF
TRBV7-3	TRBJ2-1	CASSLSWVSYNEQFF
TRBV5-6	TRBJ1-1	CASSPGTLNTEAFF
TRBV2	TRBJ2-7	CASSGGDRGNYEQYF
TRBV28	TRBJ2-7	CASRKAGLDEQYF
TRBV9	TRBJ1-4	CASSGRRTGEGEKLFF
TRBV3-1	TRBJ1-6	CASSPQGASYNSPLHF
TRBV4-1	TRBJ2-3	CASSQAQAGEADTQYF
TRBV7-9	TRBJ2-5	CASSLISISYQETQYF
TRBV6-5	TRBJ1-5	CASSYGEDRQPQHF
TRBV10-3	TRBJ1-1	CAISVGQGMGNTEAFF
TRBV27	TRBJ2-7	CASSSPSEGHYEQYF
TRBV12-3/TRBV12-4	TRBJ1-3	CASSFAQGNTIYF
TRBV20-1	TRBJ1-1	CSAKAGGPEAFF
TRBV28	TRBJ2-7	CASSLSPMKHYEQYF
TRBV5-1	TRBJ1-6	CASSLEAALYNSPLHF
TRBV5-1	TRBJ2-1	CASSRDPARGNEQFF
TRBV15	TRBJ2-5	CATRKLPQETQYF
TRBV7-9	TRBJ2-2	CASSLAPGTANTGELFF
TRBV19	TRBJ2-4	CASSREGVRAKNIQYF
TRBV7-9	TRBJ1-1	CASSSQGARTEAFF
TRBV5-1	TRBJ1-2	CASSSGGGRNGYTF
TRBV12-3/TRBV12-4	TRBJ1-1	CASSADRGITEAFF
TRBV7-9	TRBJ1-5	CASSLSMANQPQHF
TRBV6-1	TRBJ2-1	CASNPGLFYNEQFF
TRBV12-3/TRBV12-4	TRBJ2-7	CASSQQGAYEQYF
TRBV6-5	TRBJ2-1	CASSYSSSGTHNEQFF
TRBV5-1	TRBJ2-1	CASSRGPIGGANEQFF
TRBV7-2	TRBJ1-1	CASSLAQMNTEAFF
TRBV2	TRBJ2-3	CASRVRGDTQYF
TRBV5-1	TRBJ2-7	CASSLAQDFYEQYF
TRBV5-1	TRBJ2-1	CASGGQGGLAAYNEQFF
TRBV5-1	TRBJ2-1	CASSLTSFYNEQFF